This is a list of T cell receptor beta chains from one sample in a study of blood T cell repertoires in COVID-19. Sequenced by immunoSEQ multiplex PCR; TCRdb stores in-frame clones only, minus some. The sample holds fewer than 250,000 clones; 82% are singletons and the top ten take approximately 4.5%. The sample taken for sequencing was peripheral blood. Every receptor here comes from a woman aged 70-85 years with acute or convalescent COVID-19. Each CDR3 is given with its conserved first and last residue. The D gene is left open where the match is weak. Some rows have no size entry. The others give once, few or many, or a class for an expanded clone.

TRBD1	TRBV10-3	TRBJ1-2	.	CAISETGDGYTF	TGTGCCATCAGTGAGACAGGGGATGGCTACACCTTC
.	TRBV4-2	TRBJ2-3	.	CASSQDGTSTDTQYF	TGTGCCAGCAGCCAAGATGGGACTAGCACAGATACGCAGTATTTT
TRBD1	TRBV2	TRBJ2-1	.	CASSNRGTGAYNEQFF	TGTGCCAGCAGTAACAGGGGGACGGGGGCCTACAATGAGCAGTTCTTC
.	TRBV28	TRBJ1-5	once	CASSFTTGGSNQPQHF	TGTGCCAGCAGTTTTACGACAGGTGGGAGCAATCAGCCCCAGCATTTT
.	TRBV5-5	TRBJ2-6	.	CASSLELVGRLRSGANVLTF	TGTGCCAGCAGCTTGGAATTAGTTGGTCGACTGCGCTCTGGGGCCAACGTCCTGACTTTC
TRBD1	TRBV27	TRBJ1-6	.	CASSFWTGSKSPLYNSPLHF	TGTGCCAGCAGTTTCTGGACAGGGAGTAAATCGCCCCTATATAATTCACCCCTCCACTTT
.	TRBV4-3	TRBJ1-2	.	CASSPSEGRYGYTF	TGCGCCAGCAGCCCATCTGAGGGCCGATATGGCTACACCTTC
TRBD1	TRBV10-3	TRBJ1-1	.	CAISEGTVNTEAFF	TGTGCCATCAGTGAAGGGACAGTGAACACTGAAGCTTTCTTT
.	TRBV7-2	TRBJ1-1	.	CASSSGHSNTEAFF	TGTGCCAGCAGCTCGGGACATTCGAACACTGAAGCTTTCTTT
.	TRBV4-3	TRBJ2-2	.	CASSQDRRTGELFF	TGCGCCAGCAGCCAAGACAGAAGAACCGGGGAGCTGTTTTTT
TRBD1	TRBV7-9	TRBJ1-2	.	CASSLTLTGGLYGYTF	TGTGCCAGCAGCTTAACCCTCACAGGGGGATTATATGGCTACACCTTC
.	TRBV7-9	TRBJ1-1	.	CASSPDTIEAFF	TGTGCCAGCAGCCCAGACACGATTGAAGCTTTCTTT
.	TRBV11-2	TRBJ1-1	few	CASSSFSRGRTEAFF	TGTGCCAGCAGCTCGTTTTCTCGGGGGAGAACTGAAGCTTTCTTT
.	TRBV7-2	TRBJ1-2	.	CASSFGNRDPYGYTF	TGTGCCAGCAGCTTCGGAAACAGGGACCCTTATGGCTACACCTTC